These 30 T cell receptor beta chains came from one sample sequenced in a study of CD8+CD57+ T cells in acquired aplastic anemia. Patients included in sequencing had previously demonstrated CD8+CD57+ cell expansion by flow cytometry. Researchers used genomic DNA as the template to profile TCR beta VDJ and CDR3. TCRdb redid the calling of the reads with MiXCR, one entry per CDR3 protein. The sample records about 150,000 distinct CDR3 sequences, about 52% being singletons. Sequenced input: sorted CD4+, CD8+, or CD8+CD57+ T cells (not recorded which) from PBMCs. These TCRs come from a human donor with aplastic anemia.

To note about this clonotype: Lacking the conserved final phenylalanine or tryptophan, this CDR3 likely reflects a read error. CDR3 residues: CASSTGDTQYL. For the CDR3, the DNA is TGTGCCAGCAGTACCGGAGATACGCAGTATCTT. The V gene is TRBV7-6, the J gene TRBJ2-3; D remains unclear. The germline V and J ends were trimmed by 6 bases and 5 bases, with 6 bases remaining between them. The length of the CDR3 is 11 residues. In germline, CDR1 is SGHVS, CDR2 FNYEAQ.

The V gene is TRBV5-1, the J gene TRBJ2-7, with 8 bases identical to TRBD2. The CDR3 loop spans 14 amino acids. Trimming at V came to 1 base and at J to 4 bases, leaving 4 bases not matched to a gene. Per the germline V gene, CDR1 is SGHRS and CDR2 is YFSETQ. CDR3 DNA: TGCGCCAGCAGCTTGAAGCGGGGGTCATACGAGCAGTACTTC. Translated: CASSLKRGSYEQYF.

The chain recombines TRBV2 with TRBJ2-2; D is undetermined. Germline V gives CDR1 SNHLY, CDR2 FYNNEI. Trimming took 7 bases from V and 0 from J, leaving 9 bases between them. The CDR3 runs 14 residues. This CDR3 is CASKWSANTGELFF. The CDR3 DNA sequence: TGTGCCAGCAAATGGTCTGCGAACACCGGGGAGCTGTTTTTT.

This clonotype came up many times. The chain is built from TRBV11-2 and TRBJ1-2; TRBD1 agrees at 8 bases. V dropped 3 bases and J dropped 7; count of bases not matched to a gene: 19. CDR1 is SGHAT and CDR2 is FQNNGV in the germline V gene. The CDR3 runs to 18 residues. The CDR3: CASSFDYTRDRRISGYTF. CDR3 DNA: TGTGCCAGCAGCTTCGATTATACCCGGGACAGGCGTATAAGTGGCTACACCTTC. Variable domain in full (rest from reference TRBV11-2 and TRBJ1-2): EAGVAQSPRYKIIEKRQSVAFWCNPISGHATLYWYQQILGQGPKLLIQFQNNGVVDDSQLPKDRFSAERLKGVDSTLKIQPAKLEDSAVYLCASSFDYTRDRRISGYTFGSGTRLTVV.

This clonotype was detected many times. The V and J genes are TRBV10-3 and TRBJ2-7; D call uncertain. V shed 4 bases and J shed 1 base, with 5 bases lying between them. The CDR3 length is 12 residues. The V gene's germline CDR1 is ENHRY and CDR2 SYGVKD. The CDR3 nucleotides are TGTGCCATCAGTGGGGATTCCTACGAGCAGTACTTC. Translated, it gives CAISGDSYEQYF.

The V call is TRBV7-3, the J call TRBJ1-6; D unclear. CDR3 length: 14 amino acids. The germline V gene encodes CDR1 SGHTA and CDR2 FQGTGA. V lost 6 bases to trimming and J lost 8 bases, with 14 bases between them. CDR3 region: CASSIPAWDSPLHF. For the CDR3, the DNA is TGTGCCAGCAGTATCCCGGCCTGGGATTCACCCCTCCACTTT. Together with reference TRBV7-3 and TRBJ1-6, the CDR3 gives the full variable domain: GAGVSQTPSNKVTEKGKYVELRCDPISGHTALYWYRQSLGQGPEFLIYFQGTGAADDSGLPNDRFFAVRPEGSVSTLKIQRTERGDSAVYLCASSIPAWDSPLHFGNGTRLTVT.

In its sample, this clonotype was seen once. The chain is built from TRBV19 and TRBJ2-2; 13 nucleotides line up with TRBD2. Germline V CDR1 and CDR2: LNHDA, SQIVND (reference sequence). J gave up 3 bases and V 6 bases, and 4 bases lay outside the gene matches. The CDR3 covers 16 residues. This CDR3 reads CASRSGTSGDTGELFF. DNA for the CDR3: TGTGCCAGTAGGTCCGGGACTAGCGGGGACACCGGGGAGCTGTTTTTT.

The chain is built from TRBV10-3 and TRBJ2-7, with unresolved D. Germline V gene data show CDR1 as ENHRY and CDR2 as SYGVKD. V gave up 0 bases and J gave up 6 bases, with 18 bases separating them. CDR3 size: 16 residues. The CDR3 loop reads CAISESRSVPVGEQYF. The CDR3 coding sequence is TGTGCCATCAGTGAGTCGCGATCAGTTCCGGTAGGCGAGCAGTACTTC.

The rearrangement uses TRBV25-1 and TRBJ2-1; D remains unclear. Deletions cut 4 bases from V and 9 bases from J, with 16 bases between. Germline V gene sequence: CDR1 MGHDK, CDR2 SYGVNS. This CDR3 region has 14 residues. The CDR3 DNA sequence: TGTGCCAGCAGTGCTTTCGGTGACACGAGTGAGCAGTTCTTC. Translation gives CASSAFGDTSEQFF. The variable domain in full, completed from reference TRBV25-1 and TRBJ2-1, reads EADIYQTPRYLVIGTGKKITLECSQTMGHDKMYWYQQDPGMELHLIHYSYGVNSTEKGDLSSESTVSRIRTEHFPLTLESARPSHTSQYLCASSAFGDTSEQFFGPGTRLTVL.

The CDR3 DNA reads as TGCAGTGCCCCGACGGCCTATGGCTACACCTTC. This translates into CSAPTAYGYTF. The chain uses TRBV20-1 and TRBJ1-2; D is undetermined. There are 11 residues in the CDR3. The ends were cut back, 6 bases at V and 4 bases at J, with 9 bases in the middle. Germline V gene sequence: CDR1 DFQATT, CDR2 SNEGSKA (reference sequence).

The V and J genes are TRBV29-1 and TRBJ1-1; TRBD1 aligns across 7 bases. The V gene end was trimmed by 1 base and the J gene end by 7 bases; junction bases not matched to a gene: 9. The CDR3 has 14 amino acids. Germline CDR1 SQVTM, CDR2 ANQGSEA. The CDR3 DNA sequence: TGCAGCGTTGAAGGGGGGAGGGGGCGGGATGAAGCTTTCTTT. Translating it yields CSVEGGRGRDEAFF.

The J gene is TRBJ2-7, the V gene TRBV10-3, with no clear D. V was cut by 3 bases and J by 4 bases, with 7 bases left in between. Germline CDR1 and CDR2: ENHRY and SYGVKD. The CDR3 has 12 amino acids. CDR3 DNA: TGTGCCATCAGTGACAGTAAATACGAGCAGTACTTC. The encoded protein is CAISDSKYEQYF.

The chain uses TRBV10-2 and TRBJ2-5; 7 bases are shared with TRBD2. The CDR3 runs 16 residues. Per the germline V gene, CDR1 is WSHSY and CDR2 is SAAADI. The trim removed 3 bases at V and 2 bases at J, leaving 9 bases unmatched. DNA of the CDR3: TGCGCCAGCAGTGAACAGCGGGGCCCACCTCAAGAGACCCAGTACTTC. It yields the protein CASSEQRGPPQETQYF.

The table lists this clonotype with a few counts. The chain joins TRBV19 to TRBJ1-5, with a tentative D call TRBD1 (5 bases). Germline V gene data show CDR1 as LNHDA and CDR2 as SQIVND (reference sequence). CDR3 length equals 15 residues. Trimming removed 3 bases from V and 0 bases from J, with 9 bases in between. CDR3 sequence: CASSIGTVSNQPQHF. The CDR3 DNA follows: TGTGCCAGTAGTATCGGGACGGTTAGCAATCAGCCCCAGCATTTT.

V gene TRBV15 combines with J gene TRBJ1-1, with 7 nucleotides matching TRBD1. CDR3 size: 14 residues. Germline CDR1 LNHNV, CDR2 YYDKDF (reference sequence). V shed 1 base and J 1 base; nucleotides not matched to a gene: 0. The CDR3 DNA follows: TGTGCCACCAGCAGAGGACAGGGGAACACTGAAGCTTTCTTT. It codes for CATSRGQGNTEAFF.

This clonotype was counted between two and nine times. This chain joins TRBV5-4 and TRBJ2-5; no clear D. Germline V gene lookup returns CDR1 SGHNT and CDR2 YYREEE (reference sequence). V lost 1 base and J 1 base, leaving 5 bases between the germline ends. This CDR3 is built from 13 residues. CDR3 in DNA: TGTGCCAGCAGCTTGAGTAGCCAAGAGACCCAGTACTTC. Protein sequence: CASSLSSQETQYF.

The chain has TRBV7-9 and TRBJ2-7; D is unresolved. CDR3 length equals 15 residues. V was pared by 0 bases and J by 0 bases, with 9 bases between. Looked up from germline, CDR1 is SEHNR and CDR2 is FQNEAQ (reference sequence). The CDR3 DNA sequence: TGTGCCAGCAGCTTAGCTGGGCAGCACTCCTACGAGCAGTACTTC. As protein: CASSLAGQHSYEQYF.

This clonotype was recorded many times. This chain uses TRBV5-1 with TRBJ1-4; 10 bases agree with TRBD1. Germline CDR1 and CDR2: SGHRS and YFSETQ. With V trimmed by 4 bases and J by 3 bases, 3 bases remained unmatched. This CDR3 has 15 residues. This CDR3 reads CASSADRGANEKLFF. In DNA, the CDR3 is TGCGCCAGCAGCGCGGACAGGGGGGCTAATGAAAAACTGTTTTTT.

This chain uses TRBV15 with TRBJ1-5; D remains ambiguous. This CDR3 contains 13 residues. Germline V gene lookup returns CDR1 LNHNV and CDR2 YYDKDF (reference sequence). Trimming removed 5 bases at V and 5 bases at J, with 10 bases between. The CDR3 here is CATSSGRDQPQHF. CDR3 DNA sequence: TGTGCCACCAGCTCCGGAAGGGATCAGCCCCAGCATTTT.

This clonotype was seen a handful of times. The rearrangement links TRBV29-1 to TRBJ2-5, with D perhaps matching TRBD2 (5 bases). This CDR3 is 12 amino acids long. V was clipped by 5 bases and J by 1 base, with 8 bases between them. CDR1 and CDR2 (germline): SQVTM, ANQGSEA. The CDR3, as DNA: TGCAGCGTTCGCCGGGGCCAAGAGACCCAGTACTTC. It yields the protein CSVRRGQETQYF.

On this clonotype: A single base separates this from a much larger clone, so it may be a read error. The genes are TRBV9 and TRBJ2-2; 7 nucleotides match TRBD1. The CDR3 consists of 16 residues. V shed 0 bases, J shed 6 bases, and the junction held 8 bases outside the gene matches. Germline V lookup: CDR1 SGDLS, CDR2 YYNGEE. CDR3 DNA sequence: TGTGCCAGCAGCGTAGGCCAGGGGGTTTTCGCCGGGGAGCTGTTTTTT. This sequence encodes CASSVGQGVFAGELFF.

This clonotype showed up just once. The junction differs from germline at one of its ends, possibly a read error. The rearrangement joins TRBV4-2 to TRBJ1-3, with D uncertain. The CDR3 has 15 amino acids. Germline assignment: CDR1 LGHNA and CDR2 YNFKEQ. CDR3 amino acids: CASSQGYGSGDTIYF. The CDR3 DNA follows: TGTGCCAGCAGCCAGGGGTATGGCTCTGGAGACACCATATATTTT.

This clonotype occurred many times. V is TRBV7-8 and J is TRBJ2-5; D unclear. CDR1 is SGHVS and CDR2 is FQNEAQ in the germline V gene. V was clipped by 3 bases and J by 1 base, with 9 bases between them. The CDR3 length is 14 residues. As DNA, the CDR3 is TGTGCCAGCAGCTTCCGCCGGATCCAAGAGACCCAGTACTTC. This codes for CASSFRRIQETQYF.

Ten or more counts support this clonotype. The V and J genes are TRBV27 and TRBJ1-5; D gene ambiguous. V lost 2 bases and J 7 bases, leaving 9 bases between the germline ends. CDR1 and CDR2 (germline): MNHEY, SMNVEV (reference sequence). The CDR3 is 13 residues long. The CDR3 reads CASSLGYGQPQHF. CDR3 nucleotide sequence: TGTGCCAGCAGTTTAGGGTACGGCCAGCCCCAGCATTTT.

The rearrangement links TRBV29-1 to TRBJ2-3; 11 bases map to TRBD2. Germline CDR1 reads SQVTM; CDR2 reads ANQGSEA. V was clipped by 0 bases and J by 3 bases; unmatched bases: 11. The CDR3 length is 18 residues. CDR3 sequence reads: CSVEDRQTSGTWTDTQYF. The CDR3 DNA reads TGCAGCGTTGAAGATCGGCAGACTAGCGGGACATGGACAGATACGCAGTATTTT.

The chain recombines TRBV25-1 with TRBJ1-1; TRBD1 might be the D (6 bases). Germline V CDR1 and CDR2: MGHDK, SYGVNS. Trimming removed 5 bases from V and 5 bases from J, with 12 bases in between. This CDR3 region has 13 residues. The CDR3 nucleotides are TGTGCCAGCAGTTATTTGCAGGGGACTGAAGCTTTCTTT. Protein: CASSYLQGTEAFF.

This clonotype has at least ten counts. The chain has TRBV5-6 and TRBJ1-1; 12 positions match TRBD1. The V and J ends lost 3 bases and 4 bases, in that order; junction bases with no gene match: 4. Looked up from germline, CDR1 is SGHDT and CDR2 is YYEEEE. The CDR3 runs to 15 residues. The CDR3 DNA is TGTGCCAGCAGCTGGGGACAGGGGGCAGGCACTGAAGCTTTCTTT. Its translation is CASSWGQGAGTEAFF.

On this clonotype: A much larger clone sits a single nucleotide away, making a read error possible. The genes are TRBV19 and TRBJ1-5; no clear D gene. Germline lookup yields CDR1 LNHDA and CDR2 SQIVND (reference sequence). This CDR3 is built from 14 residues. The V end was cut by 9 bases, the J end by 5 bases, with 17 bases between. The CDR3 reads CASSLGKGDQPQHF. CDR3 in DNA: TGTGCCAGCAGTTTGGGCAAGGGAGATCAGCCCCAGCATTTT.

This clonotype was seen many times. This chain uses TRBV3-1 with TRBJ1-3, with D unclear. V lost 3 bases to trimming and J lost 6 bases, with 18 bases between them. Germline V lookup: CDR1 LGHDT, CDR2 YNNKEL (reference sequence). The CDR3 length is 16 residues. The CDR3 bases are TGTGCCAGCAGCCATGACCTCGAGGTACCGGCAAACACCATATATTTT. This gives the protein CASSHDLEVPANTIYF.

V and J are TRBV20-1 and TRBJ1-6; tentatively, D is TRBD1 (5 bases). Germline V gene lookup returns CDR1 DFQATT and CDR2 SNEGSKA (reference sequence). The CDR3 is made up of 16 amino acids. V was trimmed by 4 bases and J by 8 bases, leaving 21 bases between them. The chain's CDR3 is CSAILLTAGGDSPLHF. The CDR3 coding sequence is TGCAGTGCTATCCTCTTAACGGCGGGGGGAGATTCACCCCTCCACTTT.